The T cell receptor beta chain under discussion was sequenced for a study of blood T cell repertoires in COVID-19. Study in general: PBMCs, B-cell-depleted T cells, or T cells provided the cDNA or gDNA that made up the material.

Germline lookup yields CDR1 SEHNR and CDR2 FQNEAQ (reference sequence). This CDR3 region has 15 residues. The V and J ends lost 5 bases and 0 bases respectively, with 13 bases between them. Here immunoSEQ multiplex PCR was the method, and the copy in TCRdb shows in-frame clones only, minus some. Of about 93,000 clones listed, roughly nine tenths are singletons. The sequenced sample consisted of peripheral blood. The sequence derives from a human donor with active COVID-19. The donor label of this sample is uncertain. The rearrangement links TRBV7-9 to TRBJ2-5; tentative D call: TRBD1 (6 bases). CDR3 region: CASSPLGHYQETQYF. DNA for the CDR3: TGTGCCAGCAGCCCATTGGGACACTACCAAGAGACCCAGTACTTC.